A single sample is the source of the 17 T cell receptor beta chains below, sequenced in a study of post-analysis software for immune sequencing data (dated by TCRdb to the mid-2010s). What the work shows at the level of the full study, not this receptor alone: Significantly higher frequencies in patients than in controls were found for several TRBV segments, including TRBV5-6, TRBV5-1 and TRBV20-1.

Libraries were built with PCR. The sequencer was an Illumina HiSeq 2500. Unique molecular identifiers were incorporated into TCR beta cDNA libraries to reduce PCR and sequencing biases. Through fastp at Q25 and MiXCR, TCRdb rebuilt clones from the public reads, retaining in-frame beta chains. Rows matching on CDR3 protein sequence are summarized as one entry with the most common DNA and genes. Here the sample has 350,000 to 500,000 distinct CDR3 sequences; more than 30% occur a single time. The ten top clones hold around 8% of the sample. Their cognate antigens are unknown. The sample taken for sequencing was blood. The source is a girl aged 2 to 10 with multiple sclerosis.

This chain connects TRBV24-1 to TRBJ2-3; 8 nucleotides agree with TRBD2. Trimming cost V 7 bases and J 6 bases; bases outside gene matches: 8. Germline values: CDR1 KGHDR, CDR2 SFDVKD. The CDR3 consists of 14 residues. In DNA form, the CDR3 reads TGTGCCACCAGCCCCCGGGGGGGCCGGGATACGCAGTATTTT. Residues: CATSPRGGRDTQYF.

This clonotype was observed a handful of times. The CDR3 protein is CASSEASGIEQFF. CDR3 DNA sequence: TGTGCCAGCAGTGAAGCGTCGGGTATTGAGCAGTTCTTC. V is TRBV6-1 and J is TRBJ2-1, with no clear D. The CDR3 sequence is 13 residues long. Germline values: CDR1 MNHNS, CDR2 SASEGT. Trimming took 0 bases from V and 9 from J, leaving 9 bases between them.

This chain connects TRBV29-1 to TRBJ2-4, with D perhaps TRBD2 (5 bases). Trimming took 2 bases from V and 13 from J, leaving 12 bases between them. Germline loops: CDR1 SQVTM, CDR2 ANQGSEA. The CDR3 spans 11 residues. The CDR3 DNA reads as TGCAGCGTTGAATTCGGGGTTGAGCAGTACTTC. Protein sequence: CSVEFGVEQYF.

J is TRBJ1-1 and V is TRBV12-3 or TRBV12-4; D is uncertain. The CDR3 runs to 12 residues. V was cut by 3 bases and J by 9 bases, with 11 bases left in between. The CDR3 is CASSFGFPKAFF. CDR3 nucleotide sequence: TGTGCCAGCAGTTTTGGCTTCCCTAAAGCTTTCTTT.

This clonotype was counted only a few times. J is TRBJ2-1 and V is TRBV5-1; TRBD1 is a possible D gene (6 bases). This CDR3 has 13 residues. Looked up from germline, CDR1 is SGHRS and CDR2 is YFSETQ. V was clipped by 4 bases and J by 15 bases, with 20 bases between them. The CDR3 nucleotides are TGCGCCAGCAGCCCCGGGACACGGGGATTCGTGTTCTTC. Protein: CASSPGTRGFVFF.

This chain joins TRBV4-1 and TRBJ2-5; 7 nucleotides agree with TRBD1. The length of the CDR3 is 15 residues. Germline assignment: CDR1 MGHRA and CDR2 YSYEKL. After removal of 4 bases from V and 2 bases from J, the junction contained 7 bases not matched to a gene. CDR3 coding DNA: TGCGCCAGCAGCCTACGACAGGGCCTACAAGAGACCCAGTACTTC. Translated: CASSLRQGLQETQYF.

The CDR3 bases are TGCGCCAGCACCAAAGGGGACAGGGATTTTGCTTACGAGCAGTACTTC. It translates to CASTKGDRDFAYEQYF. The gene calls are TRBV5-1 and TRBJ2-7; TRBD1 aligns across 9 bases. The junction had 14 bases not matched to a gene; V was cut back by 6 bases and J by 4 bases. Looked up from germline, CDR1 is SGHRS and CDR2 is YFSETQ. CDR3 length: 16 residues.

The chain links TRBV6-5 to TRBJ2-1; 9 nucleotides align to TRBD1. Germline V lookup: CDR1 MNHEY, CDR2 SVGAGI. Germline trimming cut 4 bases from V and 9 bases from J; bases unmatched to any gene: 10. The CDR3 is 15 amino acids. In DNA form, the CDR3 reads TGTGCCAGCAGTTCTAGACAGGGGGGATCCATTGAGCAGTTCTTC. Translation: CASSSRQGGSIEQFF.

V gene TRBV12-3 or TRBV12-4 combines with J gene TRBJ1-2; D is perhaps TRBD1 (5 bases). V lost 6 bases and J lost 4, with 15 bases in between. This CDR3 is 14 amino acids long. The CDR3 reads CASSLIRGVYGYTF. CDR3 nucleotides: TGTGCCAGCAGCTTAATAAGGGGTGTCTATGGCTACACCTTC.

This clonotype was seen only once. V usage is TRBV29-1 and J usage is TRBJ2-4; D possibly uses TRBD1 or TRBD2 (7 bases each). The CDR3 is made up of 14 amino acids. Germline CDR1 and CDR2: SQVTM and ANQGSEA. V lost 4 bases, J lost 6 bases, and 16 bases lay in between. CDR3 in amino acids: CSVGNRGGLNIQYF. The DNA of the CDR3 is TGCAGCGTTGGAAACAGGGGAGGGCTAAACATTCAGTACTTC.

This clonotype was detected only a few times. The chain couples TRBV6-8 to TRBJ2-7; 7 nucleotides match TRBD1. Germline V gene data show CDR1 as MNHGY and CDR2 as SAAAGT. The V and J ends lost 5 bases and 5 bases, in that order; junction bases with no gene match: 6. The CDR3 spans 13 residues. The CDR3 protein is CASSDRQGHEQYF. In DNA form, the CDR3 reads TGTGCCAGCAGTGACCGACAGGGCCACGAGCAGTACTTC.

This clonotype was observed a few times. This chain connects TRBV13 to TRBJ1-2; no reliable D call. Per the germline V gene, CDR1 is PRHDT and CDR2 is FYEKMQ (reference sequence). The V end was cut by 2 bases, the J end by 0 bases, with 10 bases between. CDR3 size: 15 residues. The CDR3 region has the DNA TGTGCCAGCAGCTTATCTGCAGAAGCTAACTATGGCTACACCTTC. Its translation is CASSLSAEANYGYTF. Drawing the rest from reference TRBV13 and TRBJ1-2, the complete variable domain is AAGVIQSPRHLIKEKRETATLKCYPIPRHDTVYWYQQGPGQDPQFLISFYEKMQSDKGSIPDRFSAQQFSDYHSELNMSSLELGDSALYFCASSLSAEANYGYTFGSGTRLTVV.

This clonotype was observed a few times. J is TRBJ2-3 and V is TRBV29-1; perhaps TRBD2 as D (6 bases). V was shortened by 0 bases and J by 6 bases, with 10 bases between the two germline ends. This CDR3 region has 13 residues. Germline loops: CDR1 SQVTM, CDR2 ANQGSEA. In DNA form, the CDR3 reads TGCAGCGTTGAAGATCTTGGGGGGGATACGCAGTATTTT. This encodes CSVEDLGGDTQYF.

The chain carries TRBV28 and TRBJ2-7; no clear D gene. CDR3 length equals 11 residues. Germline V CDR1 and CDR2: MDHEN, SYDVKM. V was shortened by 4 bases and J by 9 bases, with 10 bases between the two germline ends. The DNA for the CDR3 is TGTGCCAGCAGTTCCTTCCGGCGGCAGTACTTC. Residues: CASSSFRRQYF. The full variable domain, with the rest looked up from reference TRBV28 and TRBJ2-7, is DVKVTQSSRYLVKRTGEKVFLECVQDMDHENMFWYRQDPGLGLRLIYFSYDVKMKEKGDIPEGYSVSREKKERFSLILESASTNQTSMYLCASSSFRRQYFGPGTRLTVT.

The genes are TRBV15 and TRBJ2-1, with 8 bases that match TRBD2. Germline lookup yields CDR1 LNHNV and CDR2 YYDKDF (reference sequence). V shed 2 bases and J 8 bases; nucleotides not matched to a gene: 11. The CDR3 has 16 residues. The CDR3 protein is CATSRLSGSQIYEQFF. The CDR3 DNA is TGTGCCACCAGCAGATTAAGCGGGAGTCAAATTTATGAGCAGTTCTTC.

This clonotype was recorded only once. In DNA form, the CDR3 reads TGTGCCAGCAGTTTGATCACGGGTTGGAATCAGCCCCAGCATTTT. It encodes CASSLITGWNQPQHF. The chain couples TRBV27 to TRBJ1-5, with D unclear. This CDR3 contains 15 residues. Trimming shortened V by 3 bases and J by 4 bases, and 13 bases separated the two germline ends. Germline values: CDR1 MNHEY, CDR2 SMNVEV (reference sequence).

This clonotype was recorded many times. The gene calls are TRBV20-1 and TRBJ2-5; perhaps TRBD1 as D (6 bases). Trimming removed 8 bases at V and 4 bases at J, with 11 bases between. Germline V gene lookup returns CDR1 DFQATT and CDR2 SNEGSKA (reference sequence). The CDR3 covers 11 residues. The CDR3 nucleotides are TGCAGTTCTGCACAGGGAGAGACCCAGTACTTC. Translated: CSSAQGETQYF.